This TCR beta chain was sequenced during a study of liver allograft versus peripheral blood T cells. The wider study: Transplanted livers and recipients' peripheral blood had their T cell receptor repertoires compared.

The CDR3 is made up of 13 amino acids. Trimming at V came to 6 bases and at J to 5 bases, leaving 10 bases not matched to a gene. Germline CDR1 is DFQATT and CDR2 is SNEGSKA (reference sequence). TCRdb re-derived calls from the reads in MiXCR, one entry per CDR3 protein. The profile covers 13,000 or so distinct CDR3 sequences, with approximately 17% appearing a single time and about 2% taken by the ten largest. Worth noting for this clonotype: Antigen specificity is unknown.

Study conclusions and caveats: Peripheral blood T cell receptor repertoires reportedly differed from those found within liver allografts.

The TCR sequence derives from a human patient who had a liver transplant. The T cells may come from the graft donor. The chain has TRBV20-1 and TRBJ2-7, with TRBD1 identical over 7 bases. CDR3 in DNA: TGCAGTGCAGACTACACGCAGGGGGACGAGCAGTACTTC. As protein: CSADYTQGDEQYF.